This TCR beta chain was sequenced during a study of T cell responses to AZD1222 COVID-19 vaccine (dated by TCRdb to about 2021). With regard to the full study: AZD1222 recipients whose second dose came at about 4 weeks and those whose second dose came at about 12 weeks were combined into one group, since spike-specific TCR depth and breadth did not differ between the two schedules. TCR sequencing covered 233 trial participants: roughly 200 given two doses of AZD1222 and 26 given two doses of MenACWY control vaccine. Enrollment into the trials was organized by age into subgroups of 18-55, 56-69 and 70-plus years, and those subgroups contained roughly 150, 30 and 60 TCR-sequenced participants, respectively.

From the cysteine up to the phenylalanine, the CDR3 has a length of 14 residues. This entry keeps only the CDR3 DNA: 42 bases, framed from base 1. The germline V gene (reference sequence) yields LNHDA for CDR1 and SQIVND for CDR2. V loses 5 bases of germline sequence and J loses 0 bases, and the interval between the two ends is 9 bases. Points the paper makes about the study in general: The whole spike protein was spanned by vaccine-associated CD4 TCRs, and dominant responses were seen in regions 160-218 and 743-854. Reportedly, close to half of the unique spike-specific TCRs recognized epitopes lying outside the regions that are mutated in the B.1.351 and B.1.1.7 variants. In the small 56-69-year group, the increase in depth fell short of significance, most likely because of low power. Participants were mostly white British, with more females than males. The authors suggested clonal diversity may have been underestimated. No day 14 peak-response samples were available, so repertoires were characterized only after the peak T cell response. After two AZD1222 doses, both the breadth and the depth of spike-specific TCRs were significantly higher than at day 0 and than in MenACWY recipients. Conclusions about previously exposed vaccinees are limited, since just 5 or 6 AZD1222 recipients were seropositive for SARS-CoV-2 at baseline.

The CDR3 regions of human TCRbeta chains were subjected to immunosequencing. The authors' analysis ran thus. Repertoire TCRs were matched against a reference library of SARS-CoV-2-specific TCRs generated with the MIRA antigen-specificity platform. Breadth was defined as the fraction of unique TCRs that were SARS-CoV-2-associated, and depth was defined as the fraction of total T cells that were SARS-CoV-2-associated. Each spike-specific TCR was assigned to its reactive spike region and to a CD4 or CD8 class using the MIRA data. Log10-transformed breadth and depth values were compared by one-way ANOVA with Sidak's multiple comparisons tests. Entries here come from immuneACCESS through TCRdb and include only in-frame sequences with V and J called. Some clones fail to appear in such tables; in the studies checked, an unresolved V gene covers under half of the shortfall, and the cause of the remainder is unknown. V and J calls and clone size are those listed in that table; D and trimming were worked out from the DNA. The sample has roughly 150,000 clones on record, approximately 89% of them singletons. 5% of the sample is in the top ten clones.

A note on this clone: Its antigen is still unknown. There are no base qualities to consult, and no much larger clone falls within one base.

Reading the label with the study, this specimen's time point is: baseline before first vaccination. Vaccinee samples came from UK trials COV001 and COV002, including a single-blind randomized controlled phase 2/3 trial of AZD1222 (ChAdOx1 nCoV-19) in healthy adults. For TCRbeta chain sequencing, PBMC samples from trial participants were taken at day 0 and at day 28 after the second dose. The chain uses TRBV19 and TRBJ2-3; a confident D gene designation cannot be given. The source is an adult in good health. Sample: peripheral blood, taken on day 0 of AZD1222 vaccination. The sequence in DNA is TGTGCCAGTAGTTTGATGGCTAGCACAGATACGCAGTATTTT. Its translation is CASSLMASTDTQYF.